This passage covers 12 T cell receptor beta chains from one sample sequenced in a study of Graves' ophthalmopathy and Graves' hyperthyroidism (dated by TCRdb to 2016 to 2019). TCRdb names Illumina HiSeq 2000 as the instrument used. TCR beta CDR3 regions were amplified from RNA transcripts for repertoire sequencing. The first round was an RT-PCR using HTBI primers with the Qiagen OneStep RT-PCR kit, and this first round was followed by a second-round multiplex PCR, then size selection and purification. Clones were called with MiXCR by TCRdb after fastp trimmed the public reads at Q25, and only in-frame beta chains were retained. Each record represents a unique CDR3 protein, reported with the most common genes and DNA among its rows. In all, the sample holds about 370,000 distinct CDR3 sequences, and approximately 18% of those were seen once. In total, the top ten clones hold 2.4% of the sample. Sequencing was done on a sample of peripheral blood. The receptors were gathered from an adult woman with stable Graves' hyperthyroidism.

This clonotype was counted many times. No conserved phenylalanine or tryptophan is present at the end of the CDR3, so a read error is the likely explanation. The CDR3 region has the DNA TGTGCCAGCAGCTTAGATCCAGGGCGCTACGAGCAGTACCTC. Protein product: CASSLDPGRYEQYL. J is TRBJ2-7 and V is TRBV11-3, with D possibly being TRBD1 (5 bases). CDR1 and CDR2 from the germline V gene are SGHNT and YENEEA. The CDR3 loop spans 14 amino acids. Trimming left V 0 bases short and J 3 bases short, with 9 bases between.

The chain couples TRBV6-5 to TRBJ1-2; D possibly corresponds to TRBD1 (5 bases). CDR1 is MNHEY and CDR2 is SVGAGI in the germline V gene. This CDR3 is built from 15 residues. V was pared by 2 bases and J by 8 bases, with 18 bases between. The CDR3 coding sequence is TGTGCCAGCAGTTACCCGGGGGGGGGGTCAGAGGGCTACACCTTC. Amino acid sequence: CASSYPGGGSEGYTF.

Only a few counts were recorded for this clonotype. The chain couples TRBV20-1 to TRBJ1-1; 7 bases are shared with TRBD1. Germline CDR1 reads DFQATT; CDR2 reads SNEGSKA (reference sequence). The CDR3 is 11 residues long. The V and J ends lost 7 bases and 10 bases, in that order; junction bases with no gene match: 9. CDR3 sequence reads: CSGPQGEGAFF. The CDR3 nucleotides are TGCAGTGGTCCCCAGGGGGAGGGAGCTTTCTTT.

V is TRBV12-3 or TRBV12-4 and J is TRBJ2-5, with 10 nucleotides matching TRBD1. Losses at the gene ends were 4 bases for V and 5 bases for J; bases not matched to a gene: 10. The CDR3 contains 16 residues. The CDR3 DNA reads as TGTGCCAGCAGTTCAGGGGGTTGGGGACAGGGGGAGACCCAGTACTTC. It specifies CASSSGGWGQGETQYF.

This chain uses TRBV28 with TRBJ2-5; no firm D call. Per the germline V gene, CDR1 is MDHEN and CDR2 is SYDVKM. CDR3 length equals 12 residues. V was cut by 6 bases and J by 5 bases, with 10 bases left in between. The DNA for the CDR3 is TGTGCCAGCAGCACCTCTTGGGAGACCCAGTACTTC. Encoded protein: CASSTSWETQYF.

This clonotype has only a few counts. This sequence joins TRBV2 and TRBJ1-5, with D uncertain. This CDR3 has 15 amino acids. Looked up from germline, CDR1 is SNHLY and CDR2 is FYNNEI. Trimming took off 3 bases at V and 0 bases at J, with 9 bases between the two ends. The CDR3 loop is CASSDLLDSNQPQHF. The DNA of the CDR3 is TGTGCCAGCAGTGACTTATTAGATAGCAATCAGCCCCAGCATTTT. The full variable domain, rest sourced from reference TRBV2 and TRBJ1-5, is EPEVTQTPSHQVTQMGQEVILRCVPISNHLYFYWYRQILGQKVEFLVSFYNNEISEKSEIFDDQFSVERPDGSNFTLKIRSTKLEDSAMYFCASSDLLDSNQPQHFGDGTRLSIL.

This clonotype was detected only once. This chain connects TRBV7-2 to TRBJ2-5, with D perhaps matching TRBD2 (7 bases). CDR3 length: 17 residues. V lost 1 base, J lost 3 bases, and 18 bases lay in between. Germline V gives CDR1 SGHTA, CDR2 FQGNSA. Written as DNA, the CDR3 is TGTGCCAGCAGCTTAGGCGCGGGGGCCTACCATGAAGAGACCCAGTACTTC. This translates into CASSLGAGAYHEETQYF.

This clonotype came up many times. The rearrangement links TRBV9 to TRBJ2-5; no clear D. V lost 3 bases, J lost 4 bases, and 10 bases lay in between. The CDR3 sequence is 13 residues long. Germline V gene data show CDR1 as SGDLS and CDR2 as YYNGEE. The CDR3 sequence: CASSDDYRETQYF. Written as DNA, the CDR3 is TGTGCCAGCAGCGATGATTACCGAGAGACCCAGTACTTC.

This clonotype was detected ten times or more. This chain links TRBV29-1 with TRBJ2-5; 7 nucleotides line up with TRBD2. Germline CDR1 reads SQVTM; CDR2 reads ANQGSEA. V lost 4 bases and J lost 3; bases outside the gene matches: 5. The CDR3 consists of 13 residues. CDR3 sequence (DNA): TGCAGCGTTGCGGGAGGCCCCAAAGAGACCCAGTACTTC. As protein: CSVAGGPKETQYF.

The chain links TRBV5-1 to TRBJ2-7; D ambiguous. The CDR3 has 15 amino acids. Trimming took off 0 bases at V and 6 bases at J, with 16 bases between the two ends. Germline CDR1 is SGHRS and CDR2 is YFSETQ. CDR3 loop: CASSLGGRHGAEQYF. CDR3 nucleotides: TGCGCCAGCAGCTTGGGAGGCCGACACGGTGCCGAGCAGTACTTC.

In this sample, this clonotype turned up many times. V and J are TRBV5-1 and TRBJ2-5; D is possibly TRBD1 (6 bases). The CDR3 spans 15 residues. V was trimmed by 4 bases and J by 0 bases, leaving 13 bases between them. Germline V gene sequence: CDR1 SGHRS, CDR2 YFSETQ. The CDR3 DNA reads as TGCGCCAGCAGCGTCCCAAAGGGGGACCAAGAGACCCAGTACTTC. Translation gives CASSVPKGDQETQYF.

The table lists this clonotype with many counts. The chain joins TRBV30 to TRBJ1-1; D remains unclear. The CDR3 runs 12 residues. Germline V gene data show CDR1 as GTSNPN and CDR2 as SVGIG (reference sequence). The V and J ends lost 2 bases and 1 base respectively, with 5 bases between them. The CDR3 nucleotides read TGTGCCTGGAGTTGGGGGAACACTGAAGCTTTCTTT. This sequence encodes CAWSWGNTEAFF.